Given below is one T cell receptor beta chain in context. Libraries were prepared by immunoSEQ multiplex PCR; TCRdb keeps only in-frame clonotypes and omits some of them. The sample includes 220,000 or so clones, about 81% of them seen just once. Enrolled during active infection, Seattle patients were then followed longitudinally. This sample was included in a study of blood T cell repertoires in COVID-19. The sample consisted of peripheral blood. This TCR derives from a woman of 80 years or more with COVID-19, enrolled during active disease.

CDR3 sequence (DNA): TGTGCCAGCAGGTCAGTGAACACTGAAGCTTTCTTT. Protein sequence: CASRSVNTEAFF. The V gene is TRBV6-5, the J gene TRBJ1-1; D gene uncertain. The CDR3 consists of 12 residues. Germline values: CDR1 MNHEY, CDR2 SVGAGI. Trimming took off 6 bases at V and 0 bases at J, with 5 bases between the two ends.